One sample yielded the 19 T cell receptor beta chains listed below, sequenced in a study of glioma-infiltrating T cells. TCR alpha and beta CDR3 regions were amplified from RNA using iRepertoire nested multiplex PCR. MiXCR was run by TCRdb on the multiplex PCR reads, yielding one entry per CDR3 protein. The sample shows around 100,000 distinct CDR3 sequences, roughly 30% of them seen only once. Sequencing used glioma tissue, nonneoplastic brain tissue, or PBMCs (not recorded which). The receptors here all came from a human donor with low-grade glioma or glioblastoma, undergoing nonglioma brain surgery, or in good health (not recorded which).

This sequence joins TRBV7-2 and TRBJ1-1, with D possibly matching TRBD1 (6 bases). V lost 5 bases, J lost 0 bases, and 16 bases lay in between. Germline assignment: CDR1 SGHTA and CDR2 FQGNSA. The CDR3 sequence is 16 residues long. This chain's CDR3 is CASSQYPGHLNTEAFF. The CDR3 DNA sequence: TGTGCCAGCAGCCAATACCCGGGACATCTGAACACTGAAGCTTTCTTT.

This clonotype has ten or more counts. J is TRBJ2-7 and V is TRBV6-6; D tentatively reads TRBD1 or TRBD2 (5 bases each). With 0 bases removed from V and 4 bases from J, the gap between germline ends came to 13 bases. Germline V lookup: CDR1 MNHNY, CDR2 SVGAGI (reference sequence). This CDR3 spans 15 amino acids. The CDR3 bases are TGTGCCAGCAGTTACTCTGGGGACCTCACATACGAGCAGTACTTC. This gives the protein CASSYSGDLTYEQYF.

Turning to this clonotype: This clone may be a read error of a much larger clone one base away. V gene TRBV2 combines with J gene TRBJ2-3; 7 nucleotides line up with TRBD2. This CDR3 is 15 amino acids long. Germline CDR1 reads SNHLY; CDR2 reads FYNNEI. V was clipped by 3 bases and J by 8 bases; unmatched bases: 11. CDR3 residues: CASSDLGGGPGTQYF. The DNA of the CDR3 is TGTGCCAGCAGTGACCTGGGCGGGGGTCCAGGTACGCAGTATTTT.

In regard to this clonotype: This may stem from a read error, because a much larger clone lies one nucleotide away. The chain links TRBV6-2 or TRBV6-3 to TRBJ2-6; no definite D call. The CDR3 length is 14 residues. Germline-derived CDR1 and CDR2 are MNHEY and SVGEGT. Trimming shortened V by 7 bases and J by 6 bases, and 13 bases separated the two germline ends. The CDR3 coding sequence is TGTGCCAGCATTTCCCTGATAAAGGCCAACGTCCTGACTTTC. This codes for CASISLIKANVLTF.

The table lists this clonotype with a count of one. This could be a read error, since a much larger clone is one nucleotide away. V is TRBV2 and J is TRBJ1-5, with a tentative D call TRBD1 (5 bases). This CDR3 is 15 amino acids long. Germline V gene lookup returns CDR1 SNHLY and CDR2 FYNNEI. Trimming removed 2 bases from V and 6 bases from J, with 14 bases in between. CDR3 residues: CASSESGRQGQPQHF. CDR3 DNA sequence: TGTGCCAGCAGTGAATCAGGGAGGCAGGGTCAGCCCCAGCATTTT.

The chain combines TRBV12-3 or TRBV12-4 with TRBJ2-1; TRBD1 aligns across 7 bases. The CDR3 is made up of 12 amino acids. The V and J ends lost 6 bases and 8 bases, in that order; junction bases with no gene match: 4. CDR3 DNA sequence: TGTGCCAGCAGGAAAGGGGGCGATGAGCAGTTCTTC. Translating it yields CASRKGGDEQFF.

The chain combines TRBV19 with TRBJ1-2; D possibly corresponds to TRBD1 (5 bases). The CDR3 sequence is 16 residues long. V was trimmed by 3 bases and J by 4 bases, leaving 18 bases between them. Germline CDR1 LNHDA, CDR2 SQIVND (reference sequence). This chain's CDR3 is CASSMGDALTGYGYTF. The CDR3 coding sequence is TGTGCCAGTAGTATGGGGGACGCCCTCACGGGCTATGGCTACACCTTC.

Concerning this clonotype itself: An end of the junction does not agree with germline; a read error may underlie this. This chain uses TRBV18 with TRBJ1-1; 8 bases align to TRBD1. Germline lookup yields CDR1 KGHSH and CDR2 LQKENI. The CDR3 has 15 amino acids. DNA for the CDR3: TGTGCCAGCTCACTGGGACAGGACCCAAACAGTGAAGCTTTGTTT. Translated: CASSLGQDPNSEALF. Combining the CDR3 with reference TRBV18 and TRBJ1-1 gives the whole variable domain NAGVMQNPRHLVRRRGQEARLRCSPMKGHSHVYWYRQLPEEGLKFMVYLQKENIIDESGMPKERFSAEFPKEGPSILRIQQVVRGDSAAYFCASSLGQDPNSEALFGQGTRLTVV.

This clonotype was found a few times. V is TRBV4-2 and J is TRBJ1-5, with a weak D call TRBD1 (5 bases). The CDR3 loop spans 14 amino acids. The V gene's germline CDR1 is LGHNA and CDR2 YNFKEQ. With 0 bases removed from V and 7 bases from J, the gap between germline ends came to 10 bases. The CDR3 spells CASSQDRDRQPQHF. The CDR3, as DNA: TGTGCCAGCAGCCAAGACAGGGATCGACAGCCCCAGCATTTT.

The CDR3 DNA follows: TGTGCCAGCAGCATTGGGGTCAATTCACCCCTCCACTTT. Translated, it gives CASSIGVNSPLHF. The chain links TRBV14 to TRBJ1-6; D is unclear. The V end lost 5 bases, the J end lost 7 bases, and 9 bases lay between the germline ends. The CDR3 runs 13 residues. Germline loops: CDR1 SGHDN, CDR2 FVKESK.

This clonotype was recorded a few times. The rearrangement joins TRBV18 to TRBJ1-1, with 11 positions matching TRBD1. V gave up 3 bases and J gave up 0 bases; unmatched junction bases: 6. Per germline, CDR1 KGHSH and CDR2 LQKENI. This CDR3 region has 17 residues. The DNA of the CDR3 is TGTGCCAGCTCACCGGGACAGGGGGAAGGTATGAACACTGAAGCTTTCTTT. Its translation: CASSPGQGEGMNTEAFF.

This clonotype was observed at least ten times. V and J are TRBV7-2 and TRBJ2-3, with 9 bases fitting TRBD2. CDR1 is SGHTA and CDR2 is FQGNSA in the germline V gene. V was pared by 1 base and J by 6 bases, with 5 bases of the junction left unmatched. This CDR3 is 15 amino acids long. The DNA of the CDR3 is TGTGCCAGCAGCTTAGAGGCTAGCGGGGTTGATACGCAGTATTTT. Translated: CASSLEASGVDTQYF.

This clonotype was detected many times. V and J are TRBV7-2 and TRBJ1-1; D is unclear. This CDR3 spans 15 amino acids. Germline CDR1 SGHTA, CDR2 FQGNSA. V shed 1 base and J shed 2 bases, with 11 bases lying between them. CDR3: CASSLGLRYNTEAFF. The CDR3 DNA reads as TGTGCCAGCAGCTTAGGGTTGAGGTATAACACTGAAGCTTTCTTT. Variable domain in full (rest from reference TRBV7-2 and TRBJ1-1): GAGVSQSPSNKVTEKGKDVELRCDPISGHTALYWYRQSLGQGLEFLIYFQGNSAPDKSGLPSDRFSAERTGGSVSTLTIQRTQQEDSAVYLCASSLGLRYNTEAFFGQGTRLTVV.

At least ten counts were recorded for this clonotype. The CDR3: CASSVGDAGELFF. The CDR3 DNA sequence: TGTGCCAGCAGTGTCGGTGACGCTGGGGAGCTGTTTTTT. The chain uses TRBV2 and TRBJ2-2; D gene ambiguous. CDR1 is SNHLY, CDR2 FYNNEI, per germline. CDR3 length equals 13 residues. Trimming took off 4 bases at V and 8 bases at J, with 11 bases between the two ends.

This chain joins TRBV9 and TRBJ1-2, with 9 bases aligning to TRBD1. Germline values: CDR1 SGDLS, CDR2 YYNGEE. Germline trimming cut 2 bases from V and 0 bases from J; bases unmatched to any gene: 8. The CDR3 has 17 amino acids. Written as DNA, the CDR3 is TGTGCCAGCAGCGTGGCTCCGGACAGGGGAGCTAACTATGGCTACACCTTC. Protein: CASSVAPDRGANYGYTF.

A word on this clonotype: A read error is possible here, since a much larger clone lies one base away. The J gene is TRBJ2-3, the V gene TRBV6-6, with D possibly matching TRBD1 (5 bases). The CDR3 covers 11 residues. From germline, CDR1 is MNHNY and CDR2 SVGAGI (reference sequence). The CDR3 reads CASSPTGTQYF. The CDR3, as DNA: TGTGCCAGCAGTCCAACAGGTACGCAGTATTTT.

In its sample, this clonotype was seen many times. The rearrangement uses TRBV28 and TRBJ1-5; 7 nucleotides align to TRBD1. This CDR3 region has 14 residues. Germline-derived CDR1 and CDR2 are MDHEN and SYDVKM. The J segment lost 4 bases and the V segment lost 4 bases, leaving 4 bases of the junction unmatched. Here the CDR3 DNA reads TGTGCCAGCAGTTCCCCGACAGGGAATCAGCCCCAGCATTTT. Its protein is CASSSPTGNQPQHF.

This clonotype was detected many times. CDR3 loop: CASSDTIEGVRGYTF. The CDR3 DNA is TGTGCCAGCAGTGACACCATCGAGGGGGTACGGGGCTACACCTTC. The chain couples TRBV6-4 to TRBJ1-2; D may be TRBD1 (6 bases). The germline V gene has CDR1 MRHNA and CDR2 SNTAGT. The CDR3 length is 15 residues. Trimming shortened V by 2 bases and J by 8 bases, and 18 bases separated the two germline ends.

This clonotype was seen repeatedly, ten times or more. V is TRBV14 and J is TRBJ1-1, with D unclear. The CDR3 length is 13 residues. The germline CDR1 and CDR2 sequences are SGHDN and FVKESK. V lost 0 bases, J lost 1 base, and 3 bases lay in between. The CDR3 coding sequence is TGTGCCAGCAGCCAAGATACGAACACTGAAGCTTTCTTT. Its protein product is CASSQDTNTEAFF.